The 24 T cell receptor beta chains below come from one sample, sequenced in a study of T cell changes during pregnancy in multiple sclerosis. Only in-frame clones appear in the TCRdb table, and some are missing; sequencing was by immunoSEQ multiplex PCR. The sample lists tens of thousands of clones, 84% seen once, with 0.64% in the top ten. This specimen consisted of CD4+ T cells from peripheral blood mononuclear cells, obtained before pregnancy. The receptors here all came from a female donor with multiple sclerosis, enrolled in a pregnancy study.

The chain is built from TRBV30 and TRBJ2-7, with D possibly TRBD2 on 5 matching bases. This CDR3 comprises 13 residues. V was trimmed by 2 bases and J by 3 bases, leaving 11 bases between them. The V gene's germline CDR1 is GTSNPN and CDR2 SVGIG (reference sequence). CDR3 sequence (DNA): TGTGCCTGGAGTCGAGGGCAGGACTACGAGCAGTACTTC. Protein product: CAWSRGQDYEQYF.

This clone was seen only once. The gene calls are TRBV5-8 and TRBJ2-3; D may be TRBD2 (6 bases). CDR1 is SGHTS and CDR2 is YDEGEE in the germline V gene. The CDR3 sequence is 15 residues long. With 3 bases removed from V and 1 base from J, the gap between germline ends came to 12 bases. In DNA, the CDR3 is TGTGCCAGCAGCTGGGGAGGTGGGGGCACAGATACGCAGTATTTT. Protein sequence: CASSWGGGGTDTQYF.

The chain carries TRBV29-1 and TRBJ2-1; 8 bases fit TRBD2. Per the germline V gene, CDR1 is SQVTM and CDR2 is ANQGSEA. The trim removed 1 base at V and 6 bases at J, leaving 11 bases unmatched. The CDR3 is made up of 16 amino acids. This chain's CDR3 is CSVEVLKTSAGNEQFF. As DNA, the CDR3 is TGCAGCGTTGAAGTGTTGAAGACTAGCGCAGGCAATGAGCAGTTCTTC.

This clone was seen only once. The CDR3 DNA reads as TGTGCCAGTAGCATGACCCCAGGGCAGGGGGTCATGGGCTACACCTTC. It specifies CASSMTPGQGVMGYTF. The chain recombines TRBV19 with TRBJ1-2; TRBD1 matches 7 bases. This CDR3 comprises 16 residues. V lost 6 bases and J lost 8; bases outside the gene matches: 18. Germline V gene data show CDR1 as LNHDA and CDR2 as SQIVND (reference sequence).

The chain couples TRBV7-3 to TRBJ2-1; possible D gene TRBD1, 6 bases. This CDR3 spans 13 amino acids. Germline V gives CDR1 SGHTA, CDR2 FQGTGA. Trimming stripped 2 bases from V and 7 bases from J, with 9 bases between. The CDR3 bases are TGTGCCAGCAGCTTACAGGGGTTGAATGAGCAGTTCTTC. Encoded protein: CASSLQGLNEQFF.

The V and J genes are TRBV11-2 and TRBJ2-7; D possibly corresponds to TRBD1 (5 bases). Trimming left V 5 bases short and J 3 bases short, with 20 bases between. This CDR3 has 16 residues. Germline assignment: CDR1 SGHAT and CDR2 FQNNGV. Here the CDR3 DNA reads TGTGCCAGCAGCCGATCGACAGTTCTGGGTGTCTACGAGCAGTACTTC. Translation gives CASSRSTVLGVYEQYF.

The chain carries TRBV4-3 and TRBJ1-1, with D perhaps TRBD1 (5 bases). CDR3 length equals 14 residues. V lost 4 bases to trimming and J lost 1 base, with 10 bases between them. Germline CDR1 is LGHNA and CDR2 is YSLEER. In DNA, the CDR3 is TGCGCCAGCAGCCGGTCGACAGAGAACACTGAAGCTTTCTTT. Translating gives CASSRSTENTEAFF.

On this clone: This sample includes further DNA sequences coding for the same CDR3. The rearrangement links TRBV6-5 to TRBJ1-1; 7 positions match TRBD1. Trimming at V came to 0 bases and at J to 3 bases, leaving 4 bases not matched to a gene. The germline gives CDR1 MNHEY, CDR2 SVGAGI. The CDR3 covers 15 residues. The CDR3, as DNA: TGTGCCAGCAGTTACTCAAGAACAGGGGACACTGAAGCTTTCTTT. Amino acid sequence: CASSYSRTGDTEAFF.

This chain joins TRBV7-2 and TRBJ1-5, with 11 nucleotides matching TRBD1. The CDR3 length is 15 residues. Germline V lookup: CDR1 SGHTA, CDR2 FQGNSA. After removal of 4 bases from V and 6 bases from J, the junction contained 5 bases not matched to a gene. The CDR3 DNA is TGTGCCAGCAGCTCCGGACAGGGGGCCAGTCAGCCCCAGCATTTT. Its protein product is CASSSGQGASQPQHF. Full variable domain (missing parts from reference TRBV7-2 and TRBJ1-5): GAGVSQSPSNKVTEKGKDVELRCDPISGHTALYWYRQSLGQGLEFLIYFQGNSAPDKSGLPSDRFSAERTGGSVSTLTIQRTQQEDSAVYLCASSSGQGASQPQHFGDGTRLSIL.

In its sample, this clone was seen once. V usage is TRBV6-5 and J usage is TRBJ2-4, with 9 nucleotides matching TRBD1. The ends lost 5 bases at V and 8 bases at J; junction bases unmatched: 4. The CDR3 is 13 amino acids. Germline values: CDR1 MNHEY, CDR2 SVGAGI. The CDR3 DNA reads TGTGCCAGCAGTGGGGACAGGGCGGACATTCAGTACTTC. Protein product: CASSGDRADIQYF.

This rearrangement joins TRBV6-1 to TRBJ2-7; 10 bases match TRBD2. The CDR3 spans 15 residues. The V segment lost 3 bases and the J segment 2 bases; nucleotides outside the gene matches: 4. Germline values: CDR1 MNHNS, CDR2 SASEGT. As DNA, the CDR3 is TGTGCCAGCAGTGAGGGACTAGCGCGAACCTACGAGCAGTACTTC. This gives the protein CASSEGLARTYEQYF.

The V gene is TRBV11-1, the J gene TRBJ1-2; D possibly corresponds to TRBD1 (5 bases). V lost 4 bases and J lost 1, with 7 bases in between. The CDR3 runs to 13 residues. CDR1 and CDR2 (germline): SGHAT, FQDESV (reference sequence). The DNA for the CDR3 is TGTGCCAGCAGCTACGACAGTAACTATGGCTACACCTTC. It codes for CASSYDSNYGYTF.

V usage is TRBV4-1 and J usage is TRBJ2-1; maybe TRBD2 (7 bases). V lost 0 bases and J 7 bases, leaving 19 bases between the germline ends. CDR1 and CDR2 from the germline V gene are MGHRA and YSYEKL. This CDR3 spans 17 amino acids. In nucleotides, the CDR3 is TGCGCCAGCAGCCAAGACGTTGGGGGGGGGCGCATAAATGAGCAGTTCTTC. Protein sequence: CASSQDVGGGRINEQFF.

The chain combines TRBV19 with TRBJ1-4; 7 bases line up with TRBD1. V lost 5 bases, J lost 7 bases, and 7 bases stayed unmatched. CDR3 length: 14 residues. Germline-derived CDR1 and CDR2 are LNHDA and SQIVND (reference sequence). This chain's CDR3 is CASSVQGVGEKLFF. The CDR3 nucleotides are TGTGCCAGTAGTGTTCAGGGGGTTGGTGAAAAACTGTTTTTT.

This CDR3 is CATSKRTSGGGEQFF. Here the CDR3 DNA reads TGTGCCACCTCCAAGCGGACTAGCGGGGGCGGTGAGCAGTTCTTC. The chain recombines TRBV6-6 with TRBJ2-1; 13 bases agree with TRBD2. CDR3 length equals 15 residues. V trimming: 10 bases; J trimming: 9 bases; junction bases outside the gene matches: 12. The germline V gene encodes CDR1 MNHNY and CDR2 SVGAGI (reference sequence).

The V call is TRBV6-1, the J call TRBJ1-3, with TRBD1 identical over 8 bases. The CDR3 totals 17 residues. V was clipped by 4 bases and J by 2 bases; unmatched bases: 10. The germline CDR1 and CDR2 sequences are MNHNS and SASEGT. The CDR3 region has the DNA TGTGCCAGCAGTGGGCGACAGGACAGGGTTACTGGAAACACCATATATTTT. Amino acid sequence: CASSGRQDRVTGNTIYF.

This chain uses TRBV10-3 with TRBJ2-1, with 13 bases lining up with TRBD2. This CDR3 comprises 17 residues. V lost 10 bases to trimming and J lost 6 bases; unmatched junction nucleotides: 15. Germline V gives CDR1 ENHRY, CDR2 SYGVKD. CDR3 residues: CATSGLAGANRGNEQFF. The CDR3 DNA reads TGTGCCACCTCTGGACTAGCGGGAGCGAACCGGGGCAATGAGCAGTTCTTC.

This chain uses TRBV4-2 with TRBJ1-5, with 7 bases that match TRBD1. The germline CDR1 and CDR2 sequences are LGHNA and YNFKEQ. CDR3 length: 16 amino acids. Germline trimming cut 6 bases from V and 2 bases from J; bases unmatched to any gene: 10. CDR3 bases: TGTGCCAGCAGTAGATTAACAGGGGATGGCAATCAGCCCCAGCATTTT. Translation gives CASSRLTGDGNQPQHF.

This clone was counted between two and nine times. The genes are TRBV25-1 and TRBJ2-7, with D maybe TRBD1 (6 bases). In germline, CDR1 is MGHDK, CDR2 SYGVNS. V was shortened by 3 bases and J by 7 bases, with 19 bases between the two germline ends. This CDR3 has 15 amino acids. In nucleotides, the CDR3 is TGTGCCAGCAGTGATTTTAACAGGGAATCGGAGGAGCAGTACTTC. Translation gives CASSDFNRESEEQYF.

In its sample, this clone is medium-sized. This chain connects TRBV2 to TRBJ1-6; 10 nucleotides line up with TRBD1. CDR3 length equals 16 residues. Germline trimming cut 2 bases from V and 5 bases from J; bases unmatched to any gene: 3. Per germline, CDR1 SNHLY and CDR2 FYNNEI. CDR3 amino acids: CASSELGTGDNSPLHF. CDR3 DNA sequence: TGTGCCAGCAGTGAATTAGGGACAGGGGATAATTCACCCCTCCACTTT.

The V gene is TRBV19, the J gene TRBJ2-3; the match to TRBD1 covers 10 bases. V lost 5 bases and J lost 4; bases outside the gene matches: 15. This CDR3 region has 18 residues. Per germline, CDR1 LNHDA and CDR2 SQIVND (reference sequence). CDR3 loop: CASSSGTGVPSWADTQYF. CDR3 nucleotides: TGTGCCAGTAGTTCTGGGACAGGGGTCCCAAGTTGGGCAGATACGCAGTATTTT. The full variable domain, rest sourced from reference TRBV19 and TRBJ2-3, is DGGITQSPKYLFRKEGQNVTLSCEQNLNHDAMYWYRQDPGQGLRLIYYSQIVNDFQKGDIAEGYSVSREKKESFPLTVTSAQKNPTAFYLCASSSGTGVPSWADTQYFGPGTRLTVL.

The rearrangement joins TRBV5-6 to TRBJ2-3, with 13 bases lining up with TRBD2. The V segment lost 4 bases and the J segment 1 base; nucleotides outside the gene matches: 3. Germline V lookup: CDR1 SGHDT, CDR2 YYEEEE. There are 16 residues in the CDR3. DNA for the CDR3: TGTGCCAGCAGCCGCGGACTAGCGGGGGGCACAGATACGCAGTATTTT. This sequence encodes CASSRGLAGGTDTQYF.

The chain joins TRBV18 to TRBJ1-2, with D tentatively TRBD1 (5 bases). Trimming left V 2 bases short and J 0 bases short, with 10 bases between. Germline values: CDR1 KGHSH, CDR2 LQKENI. The CDR3 is 15 residues long. CDR3 amino acids: CASSPAGGANYGYTF. CDR3 DNA sequence: TGTGCCAGCTCACCAGCCGGGGGTGCTAACTATGGCTACACCTTC.

This chain uses TRBV11-2 with TRBJ2-3; 9 nucleotides align to TRBD2. Germline CDR1 and CDR2: SGHAT and FQNNGV. The length of the CDR3 is 16 residues. V gave up 3 bases and J gave up 4 bases; unmatched junction bases: 8. This CDR3 is CASSFRFRTSADTQYF. CDR3 sequence (DNA): TGTGCCAGCAGCTTTCGGTTCCGGACTAGCGCAGATACGCAGTATTTT.